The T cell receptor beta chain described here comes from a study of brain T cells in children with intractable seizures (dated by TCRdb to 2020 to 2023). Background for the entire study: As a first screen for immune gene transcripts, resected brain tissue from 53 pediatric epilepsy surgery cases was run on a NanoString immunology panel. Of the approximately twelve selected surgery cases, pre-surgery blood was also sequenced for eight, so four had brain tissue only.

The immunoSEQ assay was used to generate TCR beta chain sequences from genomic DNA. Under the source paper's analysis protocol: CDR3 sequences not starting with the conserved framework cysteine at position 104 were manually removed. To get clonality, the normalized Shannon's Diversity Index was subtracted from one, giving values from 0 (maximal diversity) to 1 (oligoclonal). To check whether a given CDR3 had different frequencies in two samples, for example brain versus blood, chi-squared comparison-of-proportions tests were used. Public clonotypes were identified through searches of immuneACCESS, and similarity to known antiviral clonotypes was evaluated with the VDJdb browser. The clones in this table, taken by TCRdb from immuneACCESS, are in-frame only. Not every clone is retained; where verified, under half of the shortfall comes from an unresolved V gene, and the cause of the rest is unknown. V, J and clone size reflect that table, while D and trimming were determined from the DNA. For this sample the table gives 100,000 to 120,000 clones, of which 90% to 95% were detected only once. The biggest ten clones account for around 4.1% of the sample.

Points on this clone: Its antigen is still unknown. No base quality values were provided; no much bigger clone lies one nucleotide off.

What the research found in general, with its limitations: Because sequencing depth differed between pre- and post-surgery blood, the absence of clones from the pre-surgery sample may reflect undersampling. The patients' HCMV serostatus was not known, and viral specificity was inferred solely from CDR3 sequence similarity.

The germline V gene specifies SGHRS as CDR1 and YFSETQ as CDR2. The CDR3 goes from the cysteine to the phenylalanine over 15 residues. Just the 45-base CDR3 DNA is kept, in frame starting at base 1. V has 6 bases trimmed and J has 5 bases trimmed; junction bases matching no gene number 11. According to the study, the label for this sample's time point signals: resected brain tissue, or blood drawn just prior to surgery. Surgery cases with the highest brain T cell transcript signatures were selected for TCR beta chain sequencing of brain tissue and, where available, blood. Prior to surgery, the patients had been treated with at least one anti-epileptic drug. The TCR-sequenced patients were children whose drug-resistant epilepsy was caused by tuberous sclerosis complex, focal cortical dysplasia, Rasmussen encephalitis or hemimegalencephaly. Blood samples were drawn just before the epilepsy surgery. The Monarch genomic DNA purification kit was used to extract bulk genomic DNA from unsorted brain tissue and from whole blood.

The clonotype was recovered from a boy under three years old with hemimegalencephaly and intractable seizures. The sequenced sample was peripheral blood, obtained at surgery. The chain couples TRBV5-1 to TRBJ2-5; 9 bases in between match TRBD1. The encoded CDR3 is CASTRTGEKMETQYF. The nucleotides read TGCGCCAGCACCAGGACAGGGGAGAAAATGGAGACCCAGTACTTC.